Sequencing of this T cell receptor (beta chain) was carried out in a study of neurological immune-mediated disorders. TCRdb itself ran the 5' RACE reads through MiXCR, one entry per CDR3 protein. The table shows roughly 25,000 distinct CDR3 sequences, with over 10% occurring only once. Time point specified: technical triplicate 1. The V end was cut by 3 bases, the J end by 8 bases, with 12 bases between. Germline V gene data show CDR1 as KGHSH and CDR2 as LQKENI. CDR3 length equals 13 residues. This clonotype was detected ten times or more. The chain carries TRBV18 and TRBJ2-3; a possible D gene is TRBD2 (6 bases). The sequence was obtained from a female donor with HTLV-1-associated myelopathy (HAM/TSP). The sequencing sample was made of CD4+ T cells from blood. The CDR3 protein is CASSPDARGTQYF. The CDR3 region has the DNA TGTGCCAGCTCACCCGATGCGCGGGGTACGCAGTATTTT.